These T cell receptor beta chains were read from a single sample in a study of T cell responses to AZD1222 COVID-19 vaccine. TCRdb's copy holds only in-frame clones and misses some; the assay was immunoSEQ multiplex PCR. Of roughly 140,000 clones listed, about nine tenths were seen once; the top ten hold approximately 2.7%. Sequenced material: peripheral blood, taken on day 0 of MenACWY control vaccination. These receptors all stem from an adult in good health. The CDR3 runs from the conserved cysteine through the conserved F or W. Fields, in order: clone size, D gene, J gene, V gene, CDR3 protein, CDR3 DNA. The D gene is left open where the match is weak. Part of the rows lack a size; the others show once, few, many or a class for expanded clones.

>NA|NA|TRBJ2-1|TRBV27
CASSSSRGEQFF
TGTGCCAGCAGTTCGAGTCGGGGTGAGCAGTTCTTC
>NA|TRBD2|TRBJ2-1|TRBV7-3
CASSLSGSPTYNEQFF
TGTGCCAGCAGCTTAAGCGGGAGCCCAACCTACAATGAGCAGTTCTTC
>NA|NA|TRBJ2-2|TRBV5-4
CASSPAGTANTGELFF
TGTGCCAGCAGCCCCGCGGGGACTGCAAACACCGGGGAGCTGTTTTTT
>NA|NA|TRBJ1-3|TRBV19
CASTERGFHTIYF
TGTGCCAGTACCGAACGAGGTTTTCACACCATATATTTT
>NA|NA|TRBJ1-6|TRBV29-1
CSVHVSYNSPLHF
TGCAGCGTTCACGTCAGCTATAATTCACCCCTCCACTTT
>NA|NA|TRBJ1-2|TRBV10-2
CASKEHLAGNGYTF
TGCGCCAGCAAAGAACACTTGGCAGGGAATGGCTACACCTTC
>NA|NA|TRBJ1-2|TRBV7-9
CASSPSGGASHGYTF
TGTGCCAGCAGCCCCTCAGGAGGGGCCAGCCATGGCTACACCTTC
>NA|NA|TRBJ2-1|TRBV3-1/TRBV3-2
CASSQEARGRGQFF
TGTGCCAGCAGCCAAGAAGCCCGGGGGCGTGGGCAGTTCTTC
>NA|NA|TRBJ1-3|TRBV18
CASSPRTDISGNTIYF
TGTGCCAGCTCACCCCGGACAGATATCTCTGGAAACACCATATATTTT
>NA|NA|TRBJ2-7|TRBV9
CASSVRLNSYEQYF
TGTGCCAGCAGCGTCCGACTGAACTCCTACGAGCAGTACTTC
>NA|TRBD2|TRBJ2-3|TRBV20-1
CSASREGHTDTQYF
TGCAGTGCTAGTCGGGAGGGTCACACAGATACGCAGTATTTT
>once|NA|TRBJ1-3|TRBV6-5
CASSLGQLNTIYF
TGTGCCAGCAGTTTGGGGCAGCTAAACACCATATATTTT
>NA|TRBD2|TRBJ2-7|TRBV5-4
CASSDLAGGREQYF
TGTGCCAGCAGCGACCTAGCGGGGGGGCGCGAGCAGTACTTC
>NA|TRBD2|TRBJ2-3|TRBV7-9
CASSHDLERDTDTQYF
TGTGCCAGCAGCCATGACTTGGAGCGGGACACAGATACGCAGTATTTT
>NA|NA|TRBJ1-1|TRBV4-2
CASSQDPGPMNTEAFF
TGTGCCAGCAGCCAAGATCCCGGCCCCATGAACACTGAAGCTTTCTTT
>NA|NA|TRBJ2-7|TRBV11-2
CASSLGTAYEQYF
TGTGCCAGCAGCTTAGGGACAGCCTACGAGCAGTACTTC
>few|TRBD1|TRBJ2-6|TRBV4-2
CASSQAPTGSGANVLTF
TGTGCCAGCAGCCAAGCACCGACAGGGTCTGGGGCCAACGTCCTGACTTTC
>once|NA|TRBJ1-2|TRBV6-5
CASSQRQIYLYGYTF
TGTGCCAGCAGTCAGCGACAGATTTATTTATACGGCTACACCTTC
>NA|TRBD2|TRBJ2-5|TRBV4-1
CASSPNAPGTRETQYF
TGCGCCAGCAGCCCTAACGCTCCCGGGACTAGGGAGACCCAGTACTTC
>NA|NA|TRBJ2-2|TRBV10-1
CASSEFPSAGELFF
TGCGCCAGCAGTGAATTTCCGAGCGCCGGGGAGCTGTTTTTT
>NA|NA|TRBJ1-5|TRBV7-8
CASSLANRGNQPQHF
TGTGCCAGCAGCTTAGCCAACAGGGGCAATCAGCCCCAGCATTTT
>NA|NA|TRBJ2-3|TRBV4-2
CASSSRGQVSEDTQYF
TGTGCCAGCAGTTCTCGGGGGCAAGTAAGTGAAGATACGCAGTATTTT